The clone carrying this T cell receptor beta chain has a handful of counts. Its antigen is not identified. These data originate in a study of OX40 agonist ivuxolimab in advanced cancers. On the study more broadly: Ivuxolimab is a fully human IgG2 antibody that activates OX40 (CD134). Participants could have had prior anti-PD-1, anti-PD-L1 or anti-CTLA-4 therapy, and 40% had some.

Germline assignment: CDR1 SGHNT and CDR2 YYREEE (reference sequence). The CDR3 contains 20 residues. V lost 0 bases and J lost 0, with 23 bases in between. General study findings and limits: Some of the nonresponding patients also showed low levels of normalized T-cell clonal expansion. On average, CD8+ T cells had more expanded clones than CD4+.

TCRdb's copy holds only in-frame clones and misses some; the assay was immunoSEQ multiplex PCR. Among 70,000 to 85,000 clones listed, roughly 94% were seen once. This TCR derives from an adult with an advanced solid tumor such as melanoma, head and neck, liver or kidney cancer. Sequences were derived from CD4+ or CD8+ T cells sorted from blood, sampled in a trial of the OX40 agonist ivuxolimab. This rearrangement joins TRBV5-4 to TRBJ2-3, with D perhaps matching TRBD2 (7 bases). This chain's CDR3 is CASSLGFGGQTPQSTDTQYF. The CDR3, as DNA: TGTGCCAGCAGCTTGGGATTCGGGGGGCAGACACCACAGAGCACAGATACGCAGTATTTT.